The clone carrying this T cell receptor beta chain has more than one count but fewer than ten. The target antigen is unknown. The source of the sample is a study of T cell responses to AZD1222 COVID-19 vaccine. Measured with immunoSEQ multiplex PCR; TCRdb has only the in-frame clones, and not every one. The sample includes about 120,000 clones, about 85% of them seen just once. Findings and limits, study-wide: The sample set comprised mostly white British donors with more females, and clonal diversity was possibly underestimated.

The V end lost 4 bases, the J end lost 3 bases, and 12 bases lay between the germline ends. Per germline, CDR1 SGHVS and CDR2 FQNEAQ. This CDR3 has 14 amino acids. The rearrangement uses TRBV7-8 and TRBJ2-5, with D possibly being TRBD2 (5 bases). The starting material was peripheral blood, obtained 28 days after the second AZD1222 dose. This TCR was recovered from an adult who received the AZD1222 COVID-19 vaccine. In nucleotides, the CDR3 is TGTGCCAGCAGCTCCAGCGGTTTGAAAGAGACCCAGTACTTC. Amino acids: CASSSSGLKETQYF.